The TCR beta chain under discussion was sequenced for a study of OX40 agonist ivuxolimab in advanced cancers. About this clone itself: Its antigen is undetermined.

Germline V lookup: CDR1 SGDLS, CDR2 YYNGEE. Germline trimming cut 3 bases from V and 4 bases from J; bases unmatched to any gene: 9. The CDR3 has 16 residues. Profiling relied on immunoSEQ multiplex PCR, and the TCRdb table lists in-frame clones only, not all of them. This table has approximately 76,000 clones, 80% to 95% appearing once. Study findings and constraints: In the expanded peripheral T cells, antigen specificity was never determined. Partial responders at 0.1-3.0 mg/kg had among the lowest clonal expansion. Averaged across samples, CD8+ T cells carried more expanded clones than CD4+ did.

The cohort excluded patients with autoimmune disease history or systemic immunosuppression. Sequencing used CD4+ or CD8+ T cells sorted from blood, obtained in a trial of the OX40 agonist ivuxolimab. This sequence originates from an adult with an advanced solid tumor such as melanoma, head and neck, liver or kidney cancer. This sequence joins TRBV9 and TRBJ2-3; TRBD2 matches 9 bases. CDR3 loop: CASSGRWTSAADTQYF. For the CDR3, the DNA is TGTGCCAGCAGCGGAAGATGGACTAGCGCTGCAGATACGCAGTATTTT.